This TCR beta chain emerged from a study of shared clonotypes between healthy human individuals. Study-wide context: A donor's plate count was three for CD4 naive and three for CD4 memory; CD8 naive had two and CD8 memory one.

General study points: The study sampled only blood, and tissue repertoires likely differ.

The repertoire was sequenced with immunoSEQ multiplex PCR; TCRdb's copy has only in-frame clones and lacks some. The table has almost 750,000 clones, 72% seen once. Concerning this clone: As yet, its antigen is unknown.

Sequenced input: memory CD4+ T cells sorted from blood. As to subset: CD45RA-negative fraction. The clonotype was recovered from a woman aged 25 to 45 in good health.

This chain's CDR3 is CASRPSGAGTGELFF. The CDR3, as DNA: TGTGCCAGCAGACCTAGCGGGGCGGGGACCGGGGAGCTGTTTTTT. The J gene is TRBJ2-2, the V gene TRBV28, with 9 bases fitting TRBD2. The CDR3 runs 15 residues. The V segment lost 6 bases and the J segment 5 bases; nucleotides outside the gene matches: 7. Germline CDR1 and CDR2: MDHEN and SYDVKM. Looking up the rest from reference TRBV28 and TRBJ2-2 gives the full variable domain: DVKVTQSSRYLVKRTGEKVFLECVQDMDHENMFWYRQDPGLGLRLIYFSYDVKMKEKGDIPEGYSVSREKKERFSLILESASTNQTSMYLCASRPSGAGTGELFFGEGSRLTVL.